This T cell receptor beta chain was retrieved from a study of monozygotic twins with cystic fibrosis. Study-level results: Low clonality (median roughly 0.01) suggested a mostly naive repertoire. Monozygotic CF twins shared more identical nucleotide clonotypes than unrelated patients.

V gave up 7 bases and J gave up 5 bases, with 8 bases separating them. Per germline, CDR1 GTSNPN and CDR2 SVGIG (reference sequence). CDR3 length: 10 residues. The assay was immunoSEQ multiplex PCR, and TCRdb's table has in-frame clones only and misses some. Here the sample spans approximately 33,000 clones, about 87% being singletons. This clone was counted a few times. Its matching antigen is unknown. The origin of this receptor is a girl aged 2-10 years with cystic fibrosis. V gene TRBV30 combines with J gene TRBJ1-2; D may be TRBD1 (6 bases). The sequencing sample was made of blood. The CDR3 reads CASDRYGYTF. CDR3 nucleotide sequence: TGTGCCTCGGACAGATATGGCTACACCTTC.